This T cell receptor beta chain was profiled in a study of type 1 regulatory T cells. Study-level information: T-allo10 is a Tr1-enriched, alloantigen-specific CD4 T cell product made in vitro.

TCRdb processed the reads anew with MiXCR; each CDR3 protein has one entry. The table shows 88,000 or so distinct CDR3 sequences, with less than 40% occurring only once. The CDR3 contains 16 residues. In germline, CDR1 is DFQATT, CDR2 SNEGSKA (reference sequence). V gave up 5 bases and J gave up 0 bases; unmatched junction bases: 10. In this sample, this clonotype turned up a few times. This chain uses TRBV20-1 with TRBJ2-1; 7 nucleotides agree with TRBD2. This receptor was identified in a human donor in good health. The sample consisted of CD4+ T cells, either the whole sample or a sorted fraction (not recorded which). CDR3 sequence: CSAAPASGTSYNEQFF. In DNA, the CDR3 is TGCAGTGCTGCACCCGCTAGCGGAACCTCCTACAATGAGCAGTTCTTC.